The rows below give T cell receptor beta chains drawn from one sample of a study of T cell repertoires in ileal Crohn's disease. This table comes from immunoSEQ multiplex PCR, and its TCRdb copy is limited to in-frame clones, with some not included. This table holds about 12,000 clones, just over 75% found once. The sample was ileal tissue. All receptors derive from an adult with Crohn's disease. CDR3s include the opening cysteine and the closing phenylalanine or tryptophan. Each record gives: D gene, J gene, V gene, clone size, CDR3 DNA, CDR3 protein. D genes are given only for firm matches. The listing skips clone size in some rows; elsewhere it reads once, few, many or a size class.

NA | TRBJ1-1 | TRBV6-1 | NA | TGTGCCAGCAGTAGAAATTACAGGGACGGCACTGAAGCTTTCTTT | CASSRNYRDGTEAFF
NA | TRBJ1-6 | TRBV11-1 | few | TGTGCCAGCAGCGGAACTTGGAGCCCTAATTCACCCCTCCACTTT | CASSGTWSPNSPLHF
TRBD1 | TRBJ2-7 | TRBV19 | few | TGTGCCAGTAGCCCGATCTTTAGGGACAGTACCTACGAGCAGTACTTC | CASSPIFRDSTYEQYF
TRBD1 | TRBJ1-2 | TRBV7-9 | NA | TGTGCCAGCAGCATGGACAGGGAGGGACGTGGCTACACCTTC | CASSMDREGRGYTF
NA | TRBJ2-2 | TRBV27 | NA | TGTGCCAGCAGTTTGGAGGAACCGAACACCGGGGAGCTGTTTTTT | CASSLEEPNTGELFF
NA | TRBJ2-2 | TRBV18 | NA | TGTGCCAGCTCATCCGGGACAATCACCGGGGAGCTGTTTTTT | CASSSGTITGELFF
TRBD2 | TRBJ2-1 | TRBV4-1 | few | TGCGCCAGCAGCCAGGAGCCGGGACTAGCGGGGGGGCCGGACAATGAGCAGTTCTTC | CASSQEPGLAGGPDNEQFF
NA | TRBJ1-1 | TRBV6-5 | few | TGTGCCAGCAGTTACAGGAAAGCGGACACTGAAGCTTTCTTT | CASSYRKADTEAFF
TRBD1 | TRBJ2-2 | TRBV5-1 | NA | TGCGCCAGCAGCCCCGGAATGGGACAGCGACTGAACACCGGGGAGCTGTTTTTT | CASSPGMGQRLNTGELFF
TRBD1 | TRBJ2-7 | TRBV19 | NA | TGTGCCAGTAGTATTGCCGGGACAGGGAACTACGAGCAGTACTTC | CASSIAGTGNYEQYF
TRBD2 | TRBJ2-7 | TRBV4-1 | NA | TGCGCCAGCAGCCAAGGGGAGGGAGCGGGCTACGAGCAGTACTTC | CASSQGEGAGYEQYF
TRBD1 | TRBJ2-7 | TRBV6-1 | NA | TGTGCCAGCAGGACAGACAGGGCCCACGAGCAGTACTTC | CASRTDRAHEQYF
TRBD1 | TRBJ2-5 | TRBV7-2 | NA | TGTGCCAGCAGCTTCAAGGGGGCACAAGAGACCCAGTACTTC | CASSFKGAQETQYF
TRBD1 | TRBJ1-5 | TRBV29-1 | NA | TGCAGCGTATGGACAGGGGGGTTTAATCAGCCCCAGCATTTT | CSVWTGGFNQPQHF
TRBD1 | TRBJ1-1 | TRBV18 | once | TGTGCCAGCTCAAAAAACAGGGGAGAGGCTGAAGCTTTCTTT | CASSKNRGEAEAFF
TRBD1 | TRBJ1-6 | TRBV19 | NA | TGTGCCAGTAGTATGACGACAGGGGATTCACCCCTCCACTTT | CASSMTTGDSPLHF
TRBD1 | TRBJ2-7 | TRBV23-1 | NA | TGCGCAGAAAACAATCCGGGACAGGGAGCCTACGAGCAGTACTTC | CAENNPGQGAYEQYF
NA | TRBJ1-2 | TRBV19 | NA | TGTGCCAGTAGTGCACAGGGTACGAACTATGGCTACACCTTC | CASSAQGTNYGYTF
TRBD1 | TRBJ2-2 | TRBV2 | NA | TGTGCCAGCAGTTGGGACAGACACACCGGGGAGCTGTTTTTT | CASSWDRHTGELFF
NA | TRBJ2-7 | TRBV7-8 | NA | TGTGCCAGCAGCTTAACGGACAAGAGCTCCTACGAGCAGTACTTC | CASSLTDKSSYEQYF
NA | TRBJ2-1 | TRBV5-1 | NA | TGCGCCAGCAGCCCGCATCGCGATTACAATGAGCAGTTCTTC | CASSPHRDYNEQFF
NA | TRBJ1-4 | TRBV2 | NA | TGTGCCAGTCTGGAACTAAGTGGTGAAAAACTGTTTTTT | CASLELSGEKLFF
NA | TRBJ2-5 | TRBV11-2 | once | TGTGCCAGCAGCTCCAACCGGGCAGGGCGAGAGACCCAGTACTTC | CASSSNRAGRETQYF
NA | TRBJ2-3 | TRBV6-4 | once | TGTGCCAGCAGTGACTCGGCGGGAAGCACAGATACGCAGTATTTT | CASSDSAGSTDTQYF
TRBD2 | TRBJ2-7 | TRBV9 | NA | TGTGCCAGCAGCGTAGCCGGGACTAGCGCACTATACGAGCAGTACTTC | CASSVAGTSALYEQYF
TRBD2 | TRBJ2-7 | TRBV6-5 | NA | TGTGCCAGCAGGCCGAGAGCGGGGGCCCTTTACGAGCAGTACTTC | CASRPRAGALYEQYF
NA | TRBJ1-3 | TRBV11-2 | NA | TGTGCCAGCAGTGGATCCCCGGCGGCAGTCTCTGGAAACACCATATATTTT | CASSGSPAAVSGNTIYF
NA | TRBJ2-5 | TRBV19 | NA | TGTGCCAGTAGTATAAACTCTTGGAGGGAAGAGACCCAGTACTTC | CASSINSWREETQYF
TRBD1 | TRBJ1-5 | TRBV7-4 | NA | TGTGCCAGCAGCAAACCGGGACAGGTGAATCAGCCCCAGCATTTT | CASSKPGQVNQPQHF
TRBD1 | TRBJ1-6 | TRBV6-5 | NA | TGTGCCAGCAGTTTAGCACAGGGGAAATATAATTCACCCCTCCACTTT | CASSLAQGKYNSPLHF
TRBD1 | TRBJ1-1 | TRBV11-1 | few | TGTGCCAGCAGTGGACAGGGGGTTGATGAAGCTTTCTTT | CASSGQGVDEAFF
NA | TRBJ1-4 | TRBV7-8 | once | TGTGCCAGCAGCCCCAAGGCATCAGGGCGGAATGAAAAACTGTTTTTT | CASSPKASGRNEKLFF
TRBD1 | TRBJ2-7 | TRBV4-2 | once | TGTGCCAGCAGCCAAGTAGGGACAGGGAACTACGAGCAGTACTTC | CASSQVGTGNYEQYF
TRBD1 | TRBJ2-7 | TRBV11-3 | NA | TGTGCCAGCAGCTTAGGAGGGGGCATGTCCTACGAGCAGTACTTC | CASSLGGGMSYEQYF
TRBD1 | TRBJ1-2 | TRBV5-6 | NA | TGTGCCAGCAGCTTGAGGTCGGGACAGGGGGCCGTCTATGGCTACACCTTC | CASSLRSGQGAVYGYTF
NA | TRBJ1-2 | TRBV30 | NA | TGTGCCTGGAATGAAGGACAACCCTATGGCTACACCTTC | CAWNEGQPYGYTF
TRBD1 | TRBJ1-2 | TRBV27 | NA | TGTGCCAGCAGTTCTACCTTTACAGGGGTCCACACCTTC | CASSSTFTGVHTF
TRBD1 | TRBJ2-1 | TRBV10-3 | few | TGTGCCACGACCTCACGACAGGGTTGGAATGAGCAGTTCTTC | CATTSRQGWNEQFF
NA | TRBJ1-5 | TRBV6-6 | few | TGTGCCAGCACCCAACAGGGTATTGGCAATCAGCCCCAGCATTTT | CASTQQGIGNQPQHF
TRBD1 | TRBJ1-5 | TRBV30 | NA | TGTGCCTGGAGTATCACAGGGGACCAGCCCCAGCATTTT | CAWSITGDQPQHF
NA | TRBJ1-2 | TRBV5-1 | NA | TGCGCCAGCAGCTTAGCCTCTAACTATGGCTACACCTTC | CASSLASNYGYTF
NA | TRBJ1-2 | TRBV5-1 | NA | TGCGCCAGCCGCGAAGGGGCTAACTATGGCTACACCTTC | CASREGANYGYTF
TRBD1 | TRBJ1-1 | TRBV5-1 | NA | TGCGCCAGCAGCTCTAACAGGGGCACTGAAGCTTTCTTT | CASSSNRGTEAFF
NA | TRBJ1-4 | TRBV5-1 | NA | TGCGCCAGCAGCGACCTCGACAGCTTGAATGAAAAACTGTTTTTT | CASSDLDSLNEKLFF
NA | TRBJ2-5 | TRBV9 | NA | TGTGCCAGCAGCGAGGGGGGGGTCTGGCAAGAGACCCAGTACTTC | CASSEGGVWQETQYF